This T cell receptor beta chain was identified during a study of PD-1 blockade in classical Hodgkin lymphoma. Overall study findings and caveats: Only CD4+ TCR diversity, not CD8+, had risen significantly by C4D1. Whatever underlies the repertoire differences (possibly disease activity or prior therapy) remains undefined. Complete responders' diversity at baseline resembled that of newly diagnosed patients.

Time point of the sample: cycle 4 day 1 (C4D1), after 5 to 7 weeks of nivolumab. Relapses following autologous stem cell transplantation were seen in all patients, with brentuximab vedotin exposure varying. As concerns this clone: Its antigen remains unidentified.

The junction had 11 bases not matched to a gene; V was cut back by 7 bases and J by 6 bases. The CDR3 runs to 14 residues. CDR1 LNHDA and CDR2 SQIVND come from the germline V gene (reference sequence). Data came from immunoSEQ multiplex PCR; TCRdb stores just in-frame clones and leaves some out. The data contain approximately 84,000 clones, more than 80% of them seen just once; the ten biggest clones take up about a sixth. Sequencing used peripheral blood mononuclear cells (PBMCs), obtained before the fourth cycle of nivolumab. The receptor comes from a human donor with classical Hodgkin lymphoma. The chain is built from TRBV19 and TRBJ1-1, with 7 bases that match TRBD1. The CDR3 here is CASNPTGWKAEAFF. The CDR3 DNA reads TGTGCCAGTAATCCGACAGGGTGGAAGGCTGAAGCTTTCTTT.